The 13 T cell receptor beta chains below come from one sample, sequenced in a study of blood T cell repertoires in COVID-19. Sequenced by immunoSEQ multiplex PCR; TCRdb stores in-frame clones only, minus some. Of roughly 120,000 clones in the sample, approximately 90% were seen once. The material sequenced was peripheral blood. The receptors were gathered from a man in his forties or fifties with COVID-19, enrolled during active disease.

V gene TRBV7-2 combines with J gene TRBJ2-3, with 10 bases that match TRBD2. V shed 5 bases and J 2 bases; nucleotides not matched to a gene: 1. Germline V gene lookup returns CDR1 SGHTA and CDR2 FQGNSA. This CDR3 has 14 amino acids. The CDR3 nucleotides are TGTGCCAGCAGCGGGACTAGCGCCACAGATACGCAGTATTTT. Amino acids: CASSGTSATDTQYF.

The chain has TRBV4-2 and TRBJ2-2, with no clear D. CDR1 is LGHNA and CDR2 is YNFKEQ in the germline V gene. The CDR3 totals 15 residues. V lost 0 bases, J lost 5 bases, and 10 bases lay in between. Here the CDR3 reads CASSQEIQRTGELFF. The DNA of the CDR3 is TGTGCCAGCAGCCAAGAAATACAGAGAACCGGGGAGCTGTTTTTT.

V gene TRBV19 combines with J gene TRBJ1-2; weak D call: TRBD1 (6 bases). The CDR3 spans 14 residues. Deletions cut 8 bases from V and 4 bases from J, with 17 bases between. Germline-derived CDR1 and CDR2 are LNHDA and SQIVND (reference sequence). In DNA, the CDR3 is TGTGCCAGTTCCGGGGGGGCTCTGCGCTATGGCTACACCTTC. This codes for CASSGGALRYGYTF.

V gene TRBV6-2 or TRBV6-3 combines with J gene TRBJ2-6; 8 bases align to TRBD1. The CDR3 contains 15 residues. The ends lost 6 bases at V and 2 bases at J; junction bases unmatched: 3. Looked up from germline, CDR1 is MNHEY and CDR2 is SVGEGT. This CDR3 reads CASSRTGTGANVLTF. In DNA, the CDR3 is TGTGCCAGCAGCCGGACAGGGACTGGGGCCAACGTCCTGACTTTC.

The V gene is TRBV28, the J gene TRBJ1-5, with 7 positions matching TRBD1. CDR1 is MDHEN and CDR2 is SYDVKM in the germline V gene. V lost 1 base to trimming and J lost 6 bases; unmatched junction nucleotides: 3. The CDR3 is made up of 14 amino acids. The CDR3 DNA follows: TGTGCCAGCAGTTTATTCGCAGGGGGTCAGCCCCAGCATTTT. It encodes CASSLFAGGQPQHF.

The sample holds one count of this clone. The V gene is TRBV18, the J gene TRBJ2-7; 7 positions match TRBD1. Trimming removed 3 bases from V and 2 bases from J; junction bases left unmatched: 7. CDR3 length: 15 residues. Looked up from germline, CDR1 is KGHSH and CDR2 is LQKENI. DNA of the CDR3: TGTGCCAGCTCACCTGTTGGACAGGCCACCTACGAGCAGTACTTC. It codes for CASSPVGQATYEQYF. Full variable domain (outside the CDR3, taken from reference TRBV18 and TRBJ2-7): NAGVMQNPRHLVRRRGQEARLRCSPMKGHSHVYWYRQLPEEGLKFMVYLQKENIIDESGMPKERFSAEFPKEGPSILRIQQVVRGDSAAYFCASSPVGQATYEQYFGPGTRLTVT.

The chain employs TRBV27 and TRBJ2-7; 9 bases are shared with TRBD2. V dropped 3 bases and J dropped 2; count of bases not matched to a gene: 2. This CDR3 region has 14 residues. The V gene's germline CDR1 is MNHEY and CDR2 SMNVEV (reference sequence). CDR3 bases: TGTGCCAGCAGTTTGGCGGGAGGGCCCTACGAGCAGTACTTC. Amino acid sequence: CASSLAGGPYEQYF.

The rearrangement uses TRBV7-8 and TRBJ2-5; 7 bases match TRBD1. The CDR3 is 15 residues long. V lost 4 bases and J lost 3; bases outside the gene matches: 8. CDR1 is SGHVS, CDR2 FQNEAQ, per germline. The CDR3 DNA is TGTGCCAGCAGCTCTGACAGGGTATCGAAAGAGACCCAGTACTTC. Translating it yields CASSSDRVSKETQYF.

V gene TRBV28 combines with J gene TRBJ2-7, with 10 bases lining up with TRBD1. The V and J ends lost 7 bases and 4 bases, in that order; junction bases with no gene match: 7. The CDR3 length is 14 residues. Germline assignment: CDR1 MDHEN and CDR2 SYDVKM. The CDR3 region is CASTPGTGVYEQYF. DNA of the CDR3: TGTGCCAGCACTCCCGGGACAGGGGTTTACGAGCAGTACTTC.

The rearrangement links TRBV5-4 to TRBJ1-2; D gene uncertain. This CDR3 is 14 amino acids long. The ends were cut back, 1 base at V and 8 bases at J, with 15 bases in the middle. Germline CDR1 SGHNT, CDR2 YYREEE (reference sequence). The CDR3: CASSLLASAGGYTF. The CDR3 nucleotides are TGTGCCAGCAGCTTGTTAGCTTCGGCGGGGGGCTACACCTTC.

The chain couples TRBV2 to TRBJ2-7; possible D gene TRBD1, 5 bases. The V end lost 7 bases, the J end lost 0 bases, and 13 bases lay between the germline ends. The CDR3 loop spans 14 amino acids. Germline-derived CDR1 and CDR2 are SNHLY and FYNNEI. The CDR3 DNA reads as TGTGCCAGCACAGACCGACAGACCTCCTACGAGCAGTACTTC. Its translation is CASTDRQTSYEQYF.

This sequence joins TRBV27 and TRBJ1-2, with TRBD1 as a possible D gene (5 bases). Looked up from germline, CDR1 is MNHEY and CDR2 is SMNVEV (reference sequence). The CDR3 runs to 14 residues. With 0 bases removed from V and 3 bases from J, the gap between germline ends came to 8 bases. CDR3 residues: CASSLSQGYYGYTF. The CDR3 DNA is TGTGCCAGCAGTTTATCGCAGGGATACTATGGCTACACCTTC.

J is TRBJ1-2 and V is TRBV28, with unresolved D. CDR1 and CDR2 from the germline V gene are MDHEN and SYDVKM. The CDR3 contains 12 residues. Trimming stripped 0 bases from V and 4 bases from J, with 3 bases between. The CDR3 DNA is TGTGCCAGCAGTTTATGGAGCTATGGCTACACCTTC. Translating it yields CASSLWSYGYTF.